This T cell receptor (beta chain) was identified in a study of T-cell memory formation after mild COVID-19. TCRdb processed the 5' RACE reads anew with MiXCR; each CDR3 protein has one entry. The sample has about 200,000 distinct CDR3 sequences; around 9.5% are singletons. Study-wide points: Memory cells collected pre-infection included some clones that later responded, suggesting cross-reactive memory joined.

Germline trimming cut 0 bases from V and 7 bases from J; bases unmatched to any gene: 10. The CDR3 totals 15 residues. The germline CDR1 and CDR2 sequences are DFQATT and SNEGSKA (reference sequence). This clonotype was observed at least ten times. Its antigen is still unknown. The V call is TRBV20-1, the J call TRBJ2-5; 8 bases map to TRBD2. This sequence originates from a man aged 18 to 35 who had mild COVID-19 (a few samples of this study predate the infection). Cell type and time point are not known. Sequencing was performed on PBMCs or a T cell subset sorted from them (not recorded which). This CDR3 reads CSARDPGAGEGTQYF. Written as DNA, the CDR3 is TGCAGTGCTAGAGATCCCGGAGCGGGGGAGGGGACCCAGTACTTC.